This T cell receptor (beta chain) originates from a study of brain T cells in children with intractable seizures. Stated time point: blood from clinic visit 5 months post-surgery; TSC patient then seizure free. Surgery cases with the highest brain T cell transcript signatures were chosen for sequencing. Patients received at least one anti-epileptic drug before surgery. Study outcomes and limitations: Pre- and post-surgery blood differed in depth, so pre-surgery absences may be undersampling.

Trimming at V came to 2 bases and at J to 5 bases, leaving 6 bases not matched to a gene. The germline V gene encodes CDR1 MNHEY and CDR2 SVGEGT. The CDR3 has 15 residues. TCRdb keeps only in-frame clones here, not all; method: immunoSEQ multiplex PCR. There are 340,000 or so clones in the sample; approximately 93% occur only once, and 5% to 7% lies in the top ten. Comments on this clone: What it binds is unknown.

This clonotype was sampled from a boy under three years old with tuberous sclerosis and intractable seizures. V is TRBV6-2 or TRBV6-3 and J is TRBJ2-7; 10 nucleotides align to TRBD2. The sequencing used peripheral blood, collected roughly 5 months after surgery. This CDR3 reads CASSYPSGSRNEQYF. In DNA, the CDR3 is TGTGCCAGCAGTTACCCTAGCGGGAGTAGGAACGAGCAGTACTTC.